One and the same sample provided the 23 T cell receptor beta chains below, sequenced in a study of OX40 agonist ivuxolimab in advanced cancers. Profiling relied on immunoSEQ multiplex PCR, and the TCRdb table lists in-frame clones only, not all of them. This sample carries under 150,000 clones, over 75% of them seen once, and the ten largest clones take 0.9% to 1.2%. The sequenced sample was CD4+ or CD8+ T cells sorted from blood, obtained in a trial of the OX40 agonist ivuxolimab. The receptors were gathered from an adult with an advanced solid tumor such as melanoma, head and neck, liver or kidney cancer.

The CDR3 loop reads CASSISAGPGYEQYF. The CDR3 DNA is TGTGCCAGTAGTATAAGCGCGGGTCCGGGTTACGAGCAGTACTTC. The V and J genes are TRBV19 and TRBJ2-7; a weak D match, TRBD2 (5 bases). Germline loops: CDR1 LNHDA, CDR2 SQIVND (reference sequence). Trimming took 2 bases from V and 4 from J, leaving 15 bases between them. The CDR3 runs to 15 residues.

This chain links TRBV4-1 with TRBJ2-1; 9 bases line up with TRBD2. With 3 bases clipped from V and 6 bases from J, the junction kept 9 bases outside the gene matches. Per the germline V gene, CDR1 is MGHRA and CDR2 is YSYEKL. The CDR3 covers 16 residues. CDR3 residues: CASSQSGLAGSNEQFF. The DNA of the CDR3 is TGCGCCAGCAGCCAGTCCGGGCTAGCGGGAAGCAATGAGCAGTTCTTC.

The genes are TRBV5-1 and TRBJ2-7; TRBD2 agrees at 13 bases. The V and J ends lost 3 bases and 2 bases, in that order; junction bases with no gene match: 8. The germline V gene has CDR1 SGHRS and CDR2 YFSETQ. The CDR3 contains 17 residues. The CDR3 spells CASSYGLAGVEAYEQYF. The CDR3 coding sequence is TGCGCCAGCAGCTACGGACTAGCGGGAGTGGAGGCCTACGAGCAGTACTTC.

This clone has just a few counts. V usage is TRBV20-1 and J usage is TRBJ1-5; 7 bases match TRBD1. CDR1 and CDR2 (germline): DFQATT, SNEGSKA (reference sequence). CDR3 length: 11 amino acids. J lost 13 bases, V lost 3 bases, and 6 bases had no gene match. CDR3 sequence (DNA): TGCAGTGCTAGGGAGGGGACAGAGCAGCATTTT. Translating it yields CSAREGTEQHF.

V gene TRBV7-2 combines with J gene TRBJ2-7, with TRBD2 identical over 10 bases. This CDR3 is 15 amino acids long. V was pared by 2 bases and J by 4 bases, with 5 bases of the junction left unmatched. Germline V gene data show CDR1 as SGHTA and CDR2 as FQGNSA. CDR3 bases: TGTGCCAGCAGCTTAAGTCTAGCGGGAGATTACGAGCAGTACTTC. Translation gives CASSLSLAGDYEQYF.

The rearrangement joins TRBV7-2 to TRBJ2-5; D could derive from TRBD1 or TRBD2 (5 bases each). The length of the CDR3 is 15 residues. The V end lost 2 bases, the J end lost 1 base, and 11 bases lay between the germline ends. Germline V gene data show CDR1 as SGHTA and CDR2 as FQGNSA. The CDR3 nucleotides are TGTGCCAGCAGCTTATCCCGAGGGGTCCAAGAGACCCAGTACTTC. Translating gives CASSLSRGVQETQYF. The full variable domain, rest sourced from reference TRBV7-2 and TRBJ2-5, is GAGVSQSPSNKVTEKGKDVELRCDPISGHTALYWYRQSLGQGLEFLIYFQGNSAPDKSGLPSDRFSAERTGGSVSTLTIQRTQQEDSAVYLCASSLSRGVQETQYFGPGTRLLVL.

The chain recombines TRBV14 with TRBJ2-1; no firm D call. The V and J ends lost 5 bases and 8 bases respectively, with 7 bases between them. Germline assignment: CDR1 SGHDN and CDR2 FVKESK. The CDR3 extends over 11 amino acids. In nucleotides, the CDR3 is TGTGCCAGCAGCTCTCACCATGAGCAGTTCTTC. Amino acid sequence: CASSSHHEQFF.

The chain links TRBV28 to TRBJ2-3, with a weak D call TRBD1 (7 bases). This CDR3 region has 12 residues. The ends were cut back, 4 bases at V and 6 bases at J, with 8 bases in the middle. CDR1 MDHEN and CDR2 SYDVKM come from the germline V gene. In DNA, the CDR3 is TGTGCCAGCAGTTCAGGGGGGGATACGCAGTATTTT. This sequence encodes CASSSGGDTQYF.

Here the CDR3 DNA reads TGTGCTAGTGGTTTGGTACGGACAGGTAGAGAGACCCAGTACTTC. It codes for CASGLVRTGRETQYF. The chain carries TRBV12-5 and TRBJ2-5; 7 bases fit TRBD1. Trimming at V came to 0 bases and at J to 4 bases, leaving 5 bases not matched to a gene. This CDR3 is built from 15 residues. Germline CDR1 LGHNT, CDR2 FRNRAP.

The CDR3 region is CASSESLGELFF. Here the CDR3 DNA reads TGTGCCAGCAGTGAATCACTCGGGGAGCTGTTTTTT. The chain joins TRBV25-1 to TRBJ2-2, with unresolved D. The V end was cut by 1 base, the J end by 7 bases, with 4 bases between. This CDR3 region has 12 residues. CDR1 is MGHDK, CDR2 SYGVNS, per germline.

V and J are TRBV10-3 and TRBJ1-1; 7 nucleotides agree with TRBD1. J lost 9 bases, V lost 7 bases, and 23 bases had no gene match. The CDR3 is 17 residues long. Germline values: CDR1 ENHRY, CDR2 SYGVKD. The CDR3 DNA is TGTGCCATCATAGTCGAGACAGGGAAGTCTGGGACCGGTAAAGCTTTCTTT. Translated: CAIIVETGKSGTGKAFF.

The chain uses TRBV6-9 and TRBJ2-5; 10 nucleotides align to TRBD2. CDR1 and CDR2 (germline): MNHGY, SVAAGI. This CDR3 has 16 residues. Trimming at V came to 4 bases and at J to 0 bases, leaving 5 bases not matched to a gene. For the CDR3, the DNA is TGTGCCAGCAGTTTTGCGGGACTAGCGTACCAAGAGACCCAGTACTTC. This encodes CASSFAGLAYQETQYF.

The chain employs TRBV27 and TRBJ2-7; D remains ambiguous. CDR3 size: 15 residues. The germline gives CDR1 MNHEY, CDR2 SMNVEV (reference sequence). Deletions cut 6 bases from V and 4 bases from J, with 19 bases between. CDR3 residues: CASRFKGGVGYEQYF. The CDR3 coding sequence is TGTGCCAGCAGGTTTAAGGGCGGAGTTGGGTACGAGCAGTACTTC.

The chain combines TRBV7-2 with TRBJ2-6, with 11 bases lining up with TRBD2. Germline CDR1 SGHTA, CDR2 FQGNSA. This CDR3 has 17 residues. The junction had 5 bases not matched to a gene; V was cut back by 5 bases and J by 2 bases. In nucleotides, the CDR3 is TGTGCCAGCAGCCCGACTAGCGGGAATGCTGGGGCCAACGTCCTGACTTTC. Translated: CASSPTSGNAGANVLTF.

The CDR3 region is CASSRPGAGYTF. The CDR3 DNA sequence: TGTGCCAGCAGCCGGCCGGGGGCAGGCTACACCTTC. The chain has TRBV28 and TRBJ1-2; D is perhaps TRBD1 (6 bases). The CDR3 consists of 12 residues. V was trimmed by 6 bases and J by 8 bases, leaving 13 bases between them. Germline values: CDR1 MDHEN, CDR2 SYDVKM.

The genes are TRBV5-1 and TRBJ1-2; tentative D call: TRBD1 (6 bases). With 4 bases removed from V and 3 bases from J, the gap between germline ends came to 13 bases. CDR3 length: 14 amino acids. The V gene's germline CDR1 is SGHRS and CDR2 YFSETQ. The CDR3 is CASSQQGADYGYTF. The CDR3 DNA follows: TGCGCCAGCAGCCAACAGGGTGCGGACTATGGCTACACCTTC.

The chain employs TRBV2 and TRBJ2-1, with 7 bases fitting TRBD2. Unmatched junction bases numbered 5, after V lost 6 bases and J lost 9 bases. This CDR3 comprises 12 residues. Germline V gives CDR1 SNHLY, CDR2 FYNNEI. Here the CDR3 reads CASRREVAEQFF. The CDR3 DNA follows: TGTGCCAGCAGACGGGAGGTGGCTGAGCAGTTCTTC.

The CDR3 protein is CASSLTTDGRAFF. The CDR3 DNA is TGCGCCAGCAGCTTGACGACAGATGGAAGAGCTTTCTTT. The J gene is TRBJ1-1, the V gene TRBV5-1; D may be TRBD1 (5 bases). CDR1 is SGHRS, CDR2 YFSETQ, per germline. CDR3 length: 13 amino acids. The V and J ends lost 1 base and 10 bases respectively, with 14 bases between them.

On this clone itself: The same CDR3 is also encoded by other DNA sequences in this sample. This chain connects TRBV7-2 to TRBJ2-5; the D gene is possibly TRBD1 (6 bases). The CDR3 is made up of 13 amino acids. The V end lost 2 bases, the J end lost 5 bases, and 9 bases lay between the germline ends. Germline V gene lookup returns CDR1 SGHTA and CDR2 FQGNSA. In DNA, the CDR3 is TGTGCCAGCAGCTTACAGGGGCGGGAGACCCAGTACTTC. Its protein product is CASSLQGRETQYF.

The V call is TRBV11-2, the J call TRBJ1-6; 11 nucleotides line up with TRBD1. Germline V gene lookup returns CDR1 SGHAT and CDR2 FQNNGV. CDR3 length: 18 amino acids. The V gene end was trimmed by 4 bases and the J gene end by 5 bases; junction bases not matched to a gene: 10. In DNA, the CDR3 is TGTGCCAGCAGCTCCCGGACAGGGGGCATCGGGGATAATTCACCCCTCCACTTT. This codes for CASSSRTGGIGDNSPLHF.

The rearrangement links TRBV28 to TRBJ1-5; 9 bases fit TRBD1. CDR3 length: 15 amino acids. Germline lookup yields CDR1 MDHEN and CDR2 SYDVKM. The V segment lost 7 bases and the J segment 4 bases; nucleotides outside the gene matches: 8. This chain's CDR3 is CASTGSGTGNQPQHF. DNA of the CDR3: TGTGCCAGCACTGGTTCCGGGACAGGGAATCAGCCCCAGCATTTT.

Only one count was recorded for this clone. This CDR3 is CASSPLYTDTQYF. DNA of the CDR3: TGTGCCAGCAGCCCTCTATACACAGATACGCAGTATTTT. The chain recombines TRBV7-3 with TRBJ2-3; the D is unclear. V was cut by 5 bases and J by 2 bases, with 8 bases left in between. The CDR3 covers 13 residues. Germline loops: CDR1 SGHTA, CDR2 FQGTGA. Full variable domain (rest looked up from reference TRBV7-3 and TRBJ2-3): GAGVSQTPSNKVTEKGKYVELRCDPISGHTALYWYRQSLGQGPEFLIYFQGTGAADDSGLPNDRFFAVRPEGSVSTLKIQRTERGDSAVYLCASSPLYTDTQYFGPGTRLTVL.

The chain uses TRBV4-3 and TRBJ2-1; a weak D match, TRBD2 (5 bases). The CDR3 runs 16 residues. The germline CDR1 and CDR2 sequences are LGHNA and YSLEER. V gave up 3 bases and J gave up 3 bases, with 15 bases separating them. DNA of the CDR3: TGCGCCAGCAGCCACTCGGACTCGCCCATCTACAATGAGCAGTTCTTC. It is translated as CASSHSDSPIYNEQFF.